The next 30 T cell receptor beta chains were all read from a single sample in a study of spatial heterogeneity in lung cancer. TCRdb re-derived calls from the 5' RACE reads in MiXCR, one entry per CDR3 protein. The top ten hold roughly an eighth of the sample, which has 20,000 to 25,000 distinct CDR3 sequences, 5.5% to 7% seen once. The time point is: sample taken at primary tumor resection. Whole RNA, which was extracted from tumor, nontumor lung tissue or frozen PBMC, was sequenced without any cell sorting. Sequenced here: PBMCs, sampled at surgery. Receptors were obtained from a male donor with early-stage non-small cell lung cancer.

This clonotype has at least ten counts. V usage is TRBV12-5 and J usage is TRBJ1-1, with 7 bases matching TRBD1. Germline V lookup: CDR1 LGHNT, CDR2 FRNRAP. V lost 3 bases to trimming and J lost 1 base; unmatched junction nucleotides: 8. This CDR3 has 16 residues. CDR3: CASGFEPGTANTEAFF. In DNA form, the CDR3 reads TGTGCTAGTGGTTTTGAGCCCGGGACAGCGAACACTGAAGCTTTCTTT.

Many counts were recorded for this clonotype. The rearrangement links TRBV20-1 to TRBJ2-7; 8 nucleotides match TRBD2. Trimming removed 1 base from V and 2 bases from J; junction bases left unmatched: 10. The CDR3 sequence is 16 residues long. CDR1 DFQATT and CDR2 SNEGSKA come from the germline V gene (reference sequence). CDR3 protein: CSARGVPGRAPYEQYF. CDR3 nucleotides: TGCAGTGCTAGAGGGGTACCCGGGAGGGCGCCCTACGAGCAGTACTTC.

This clonotype was detected many times. This chain uses TRBV10-1 with TRBJ2-1; a weak D match, TRBD1 (6 bases). The CDR3 covers 15 residues. Between the trimmed V and J ends, which lost 5 bases and 5 bases, there was a span of 16 bases. In germline, CDR1 is WNHNN, CDR2 SYGVQD (reference sequence). CDR3 DNA sequence: TGCGCCAGCAGTCTGGGACATCCGTCTCACAATGAGCAGTTCTTC. Translated, it gives CASSLGHPSHNEQFF.

This clonotype has only a few counts. CDR3 sequence reads: CASGSPVTGGEETQYF. For the CDR3, the DNA is TGTGCCAGCGGATCCCCAGTTACGGGAGGAGAAGAGACCCAGTACTTC. The chain couples TRBV9 to TRBJ2-5; 7 bases line up with TRBD2. Germline CDR1 and CDR2: SGDLS and YYNGEE. V trimming: 7 bases; J trimming: 3 bases; junction bases outside the gene matches: 15. The CDR3 extends over 16 amino acids.

A few counts support this clonotype. V gene TRBV20-1 combines with J gene TRBJ2-7; 16 bases fit TRBD2. Trimming cost V 5 bases and J 6 bases; bases outside gene matches: 10. From germline, CDR1 is DFQATT and CDR2 SNEGSKA (reference sequence). The CDR3 totals 16 residues. The CDR3 loop is CSAEAGTSGRAIEQYF. CDR3 in DNA: TGCAGTGCTGAAGCCGGGACTAGCGGGAGGGCCATCGAGCAGTACTTC.

The chain is built from TRBV7-6 and TRBJ2-1; TRBD2 agrees at 11 bases. The junction had 6 bases not matched to a gene; V was cut back by 1 base and J by 7 bases. The CDR3 is made up of 16 amino acids. Per germline, CDR1 SGHVS and CDR2 FNYEAQ. CDR3 loop: CASSLGIAGGLNEQFF. In DNA form, the CDR3 reads TGTGCCAGCAGCTTAGGCATAGCGGGAGGGCTGAATGAGCAGTTCTTC.

This clonotype was seen repeatedly, ten times or more. CDR3 sequence reads: CASSSYRDNGYTF. Written as DNA, the CDR3 is TGTGCCAGCAGTTCTTACAGGGATAATGGCTACACCTTC. The chain is built from TRBV28 and TRBJ1-2; D may be TRBD1 (6 bases). Trimming took 4 bases from V and 6 from J, leaving 12 bases between them. Per germline, CDR1 MDHEN and CDR2 SYDVKM. This CDR3 contains 13 residues.

The sample holds a few counts of this clonotype. The V call is TRBV20-1, the J call TRBJ2-5; D not certain. Germline loops: CDR1 DFQATT, CDR2 SNEGSKA (reference sequence). The CDR3 totals 15 residues. Trimming left V 0 bases short and J 1 base short, with 12 bases between. CDR3 sequence reads: CSARDPATPQETQYF. CDR3 sequence (DNA): TGCAGTGCTAGAGATCCGGCTACCCCCCAAGAGACCCAGTACTTC.

By proportion, this clonotype is medium-sized (0.01 to 0.1%). The V gene is TRBV10-3, the J gene TRBJ1-2; 7 nucleotides agree with TRBD1. Germline CDR1 and CDR2: ENHRY and SYGVKD. The CDR3 is made up of 17 amino acids. V lost 0 bases to trimming and J lost 6 bases; unmatched junction nucleotides: 13. For the CDR3, the DNA is TGTGCCATCAGTGAGTCAGGGGGCGAATGGGGAAAGAATGGCTACACCTTC. Its translation: CAISESGGEWGKNGYTF.

This clonotype showed up many times. The chain joins TRBV5-1 to TRBJ1-1; 10 bases map to TRBD1. This CDR3 contains 15 residues. Germline trimming cut 4 bases from V and 1 base from J; bases unmatched to any gene: 4. Germline-derived CDR1 and CDR2 are SGHRS and YFSETQ. CDR3 protein: CASSERTGGNTEAFF. The DNA of the CDR3 is TGCGCCAGCAGCGAACGGACAGGGGGGAACACTGAAGCTTTCTTT.

This clonotype was seen a handful of times. The J gene is TRBJ1-4, the V gene TRBV20-1; weak D call: TRBD1 (5 bases). CDR3 length: 14 amino acids. V lost 2 bases to trimming and J lost 7 bases, with 14 bases between them. Per germline, CDR1 DFQATT and CDR2 SNEGSKA (reference sequence). The CDR3 bases are TGCAGTGCTAGAAGACCCGGCGGGGGTGAAAAACTGTTTTTT. Protein sequence: CSARRPGGGEKLFF.

This clonotype counts as medium-sized. V is TRBV6-1 and J is TRBJ1-1; 8 nucleotides line up with TRBD1. Trimming took 4 bases from V and 10 from J; bases not matched to a gene: 8. Germline V CDR1 and CDR2: MNHNS, SASEGT. CDR3 size: 13 residues. The CDR3 loop reads CASSAFRDRGAFF. The CDR3 coding sequence is TGTGCCAGCAGTGCCTTTCGAGACAGGGGAGCTTTCTTT.

This clonotype was found a few times. The chain joins TRBV20-1 to TRBJ1-1, with 12 bases aligning to TRBD1. Per the germline V gene, CDR1 is DFQATT and CDR2 is SNEGSKA (reference sequence). This CDR3 is built from 16 residues. J was trimmed by 4 bases and V by 6 bases; bases with no gene match: 12. CDR3: CSAIGNRDRGPTEAFF. DNA for the CDR3: TGCAGTGCCATAGGGAACCGGGACAGGGGGCCCACTGAAGCTTTCTTT.

This clonotype was found many times. The chain couples TRBV28 to TRBJ2-1; TRBD1 matches at 9 bases. The CDR3 runs 15 residues. Germline CDR1 reads MDHEN; CDR2 reads SYDVKM. The CDR3 DNA reads TGTGCAACCCTCGTCCCGGGACAGGGTACCAATGAGCAGTTCTTC. Amino acid sequence: CATLVPGQGTNEQFF.

This clonotype occurred many times. This chain uses TRBV20-1 with TRBJ1-2; possible D gene TRBD1, 5 bases. Germline loops: CDR1 DFQATT, CDR2 SNEGSKA (reference sequence). V was clipped by 5 bases and J by 4 bases, with 14 bases between them. CDR3 length: 13 residues. CDR3 loop: CSAGTGGTYGYTF. Written as DNA, the CDR3 is TGCAGTGCTGGGACGGGCGGTACCTATGGCTACACCTTC.

The gene calls are TRBV7-2 and TRBJ2-3; possible D gene TRBD1, 6 bases. V dropped 4 bases and J dropped 0 bases, with 14 bases sitting between them. Germline assignment: CDR1 SGHTA and CDR2 FQGNSA. The CDR3 has 16 amino acids. The CDR3 DNA reads TGTGCCAGCAGCTCAAACAGGGCGCCTAGCACAGATACGCAGTATTTT. It codes for CASSSNRAPSTDTQYF.

This clonotype was seen repeatedly, ten times or more. This chain connects TRBV5-1 to TRBJ1-1; D gene ambiguous. V dropped 1 base and J dropped 6 bases, with 10 bases sitting between them. Germline CDR1 SGHRS, CDR2 YFSETQ. The CDR3 sequence is 13 residues long. The CDR3 reads CASSLLGYAEAFF. For the CDR3, the DNA is TGCGCCAGCAGCTTGCTTGGGTATGCTGAAGCTTTCTTT.

The J gene is TRBJ2-2, the V gene TRBV5-4; 7 bases map to TRBD1. The CDR3 covers 15 residues. The V gene's germline CDR1 is SGHNT and CDR2 YYREEE (reference sequence). V shed 4 bases, J shed 0 bases, and the junction held 3 bases outside the gene matches. CDR3 residues: CASSPDRTNTGELFF. CDR3 nucleotides: TGTGCCAGCAGCCCGGACAGGACGAACACCGGGGAGCTGTTTTTT.

This clonotype was detected only a few times. The rearrangement joins TRBV12-3 or TRBV12-4 to TRBJ2-4; D is tentatively TRBD1 or TRBD2 (5 bases each). The CDR3 contains 15 residues. V was trimmed by 3 bases and J by 1 base, leaving 10 bases between them. CDR3 sequence reads: CASSFEGSAKNIQYF. The CDR3 nucleotides are TGTGCCAGCAGTTTCGAGGGGTCGGCCAAAAACATTCAGTACTTC.

This clonotype has at least ten counts. The V and J genes are TRBV5-1 and TRBJ2-5; no reliable D call. Germline V gene sequence: CDR1 SGHRS, CDR2 YFSETQ. This CDR3 has 14 residues. V lost 4 bases and J 2 bases, leaving 12 bases between the germline ends. The chain's CDR3 is CASSPTLGQETQYF. The CDR3 region has the DNA TGCGCCAGCAGCCCAACCCTCGGTCAAGAGACCCAGTACTTC. Full variable domain (missing parts from reference TRBV5-1 and TRBJ2-5): KAGVTQTPRYLIKTRGQQVTLSCSPISGHRSVSWYQQTPGQGLQFLFEYFSETQRNKGNFPGRFSGRQFSNSRSEMNVSTLELGDSALYLCASSPTLGQETQYFGPGTRLLVL.

Many counts were recorded for this clonotype. V usage is TRBV14 and J usage is TRBJ2-1; D not certain. The CDR3 is 15 residues long. V gave up 1 base and J gave up 2 bases, with 9 bases separating them. The germline V gene has CDR1 SGHDN and CDR2 FVKESK. The CDR3 DNA reads TGTGCCAGCAGCCAAGGACTTAATCCCTACAATGAGCAGTTCTTC. It translates to CASSQGLNPYNEQFF.

This clonotype was seen at least ten times. The chain employs TRBV29-1 and TRBJ2-2, with TRBD2 matching 8 bases. The V and J ends lost 3 bases and 7 bases, in that order; junction bases with no gene match: 10. Germline V gene data show CDR1 as SQVTM and CDR2 as ANQGSEA. The CDR3 contains 15 residues. Here the CDR3 reads CSVDQGLDDSGELFF. CDR3 DNA sequence: TGCAGCGTTGACCAGGGACTAGATGATAGCGGGGAGCTGTTTTTT.

The genes are TRBV20-1 and TRBJ1-5; D may be TRBD1 (6 bases). The CDR3 is 15 residues long. Between the trimmed V and J ends, which lost 5 bases and 1 base, there was a span of 15 bases. Germline V gene sequence: CDR1 DFQATT, CDR2 SNEGSKA (reference sequence). The CDR3 sequence: CSAPFTGSSNQPQHF. The CDR3 DNA is TGCAGTGCTCCCTTCACAGGGTCCAGCAATCAGCCCCAGCATTTT.

The rearrangement joins TRBV5-1 to TRBJ2-5, with D perhaps TRBD2 (6 bases). Germline lookup yields CDR1 SGHRS and CDR2 YFSETQ. Trimming left V 2 bases short and J 2 bases short, with 13 bases between. This CDR3 contains 15 residues. The CDR3 here is CASSFLGSGQETQYF. The CDR3 DNA sequence: TGCGCCAGCAGCTTCCTGGGCAGCGGGCAAGAGACCCAGTACTTC.

The J gene is TRBJ1-5, the V gene TRBV18; D possibly corresponds to TRBD1 (5 bases). The CDR3 covers 15 residues. Germline V gives CDR1 KGHSH, CDR2 LQKENI. V was clipped by 3 bases and J by 4 bases, with 13 bases between them. The CDR3 region has the DNA TGTGCCAGCTCACCTACTCAGTCAGGGAATCAGCCCCAGCATTTT. Its translation is CASSPTQSGNQPQHF.

This clonotype appeared a few times. This sequence joins TRBV5-4 and TRBJ2-5, with 7 positions matching TRBD1. J lost 1 base, V lost 4 bases, and 7 bases had no gene match. The CDR3 totals 15 residues. Germline V gene lookup returns CDR1 SGHNT and CDR2 YYREEE (reference sequence). In DNA, the CDR3 is TGTGCCAGCAGCCAGTCGACAGGGCTCCAAGAGACCCAGTACTTC. Translation: CASSQSTGLQETQYF.

The sample holds many counts of this clonotype. The gene calls are TRBV25-1 and TRBJ1-2; 9 positions match TRBD1. V shed 4 bases, J shed 9 bases, and the junction held 12 bases outside the gene matches. The CDR3 is 15 residues long. Germline lookup yields CDR1 MGHDK and CDR2 SYGVNS. The CDR3 reads CASSATGTGSSSYTF. The CDR3 nucleotides are TGTGCCAGCAGTGCCACCGGGACAGGGTCTTCAAGCTACACCTTC.

This clonotype was found many times. The chain has TRBV4-1 and TRBJ1-1; D unresolved. Trimming shortened V by 4 bases and J by 4 bases, and 13 bases separated the two germline ends. In germline, CDR1 is MGHRA, CDR2 YSYEKL. The CDR3 covers 14 residues. The CDR3 region has the DNA TGCGCCAGCAGCCGAGGCAGGCTACTCACTGAAGCTTTCTTT. It codes for CASSRGRLLTEAFF.

A few counts support this clonotype. The V gene is TRBV7-9, the J gene TRBJ1-3; D call uncertain. Trimming cost V 5 bases and J 4 bases, with 12 bases left between them. Germline V lookup: CDR1 SEHNR, CDR2 FQNEAQ (reference sequence). The CDR3 totals 14 residues. Here the CDR3 DNA reads TGTGCCAGCAGCGAACGGACGTTCGGAAACACCATATATTTT. Amino acids: CASSERTFGNTIYF.

Many counts were recorded for this clonotype. The CDR3 coding sequence is TGTGCCAGCAGTGCGGACAGCTGGAACACTGAAGCTTTCTTT. Translation: CASSADSWNTEAFF. The chain joins TRBV6-5 to TRBJ1-1, with a weak D call TRBD1 (6 bases). The CDR3 contains 14 residues. Germline values: CDR1 MNHEY, CDR2 SVGAGI. Trimming shortened V by 5 bases and J by 1 base, and 11 bases separated the two germline ends.